A single sample is the source of the 10 T cell receptor beta chains below, sequenced in a study of blood T cells in healthy people across ages. A second PCR of roughly 7 to 11 cycles used a sample-barcoded 5' primer and a J-beta primer mix. One entry per CDR3 protein results from TCRdb running MiXCR on the 5' RACE reads. The sample shows 720,000 or so distinct CDR3 sequences, 35% to 50% of them seen only once. Sequenced input: blood. These receptors all stem from a man older than 75 in good health.

This clonotype was picked up many times. V and J are TRBV5-5 and TRBJ2-6; tentatively, D is TRBD2 (6 bases). Germline-derived CDR1 and CDR2 are SGHKS and YYEKEE (reference sequence). The CDR3 has 20 residues. V shed 0 bases and J shed 0 bases, with 19 bases lying between them. CDR3 nucleotides: TGTGCCAGCAGCTTGGAACAGACGGCGGGGATTGGCTCTGGGGCCAACGTCCTGACTTTC. It is translated as CASSLEQTAGIGSGANVLTF.

The CDR3 spells CSARLAGETQFF. The CDR3 region has the DNA TGCAGTGCTAGACTAGCGGGAGAGACCCAGTTCTTC. The rearrangement joins TRBV20-1 to TRBJ2-1, with 10 bases fitting TRBD2. V trimming: 2 bases; J trimming: 13 bases; junction bases outside the gene matches: 5. Germline CDR1 and CDR2: DFQATT and SNEGSKA (reference sequence). CDR3 size: 12 residues.

The gene calls are TRBV6-6 and TRBJ2-7, with a tentative D call TRBD1 (5 bases). The CDR3 is made up of 14 amino acids. The germline V gene has CDR1 MNHNY and CDR2 SVGAGI (reference sequence). The V gene lost 4 bases and the J gene lost 3 bases, with 13 bases spanning the gap. This CDR3 reads CASSSTGAYYEQYF. The CDR3 coding sequence is TGTGCCAGCAGTTCTACTGGGGCGTACTACGAGCAGTACTTC.

This clonotype was picked up a small number of times. A much larger clone differs by one base, so this may be a read error. The J gene is TRBJ1-1, the V gene TRBV29-1, with TRBD1 matching 7 bases. V lost 8 bases, J lost 5 bases, and 5 bases stayed unmatched. Germline V gene lookup returns CDR1 SQVTM and CDR2 ANQGSEA. The CDR3 is 11 amino acids. The CDR3 reads CSIYRGTEAFF. The CDR3 DNA follows: TGCAGCATCTACAGGGGTACTGAAGCTTTCTTT.

The chain couples TRBV6-1 to TRBJ2-7; 8 nucleotides align to TRBD2. Germline V gene sequence: CDR1 MNHNS, CDR2 SASEGT. V shed 8 bases and J 4 bases; nucleotides not matched to a gene: 7. The CDR3 runs to 13 residues. The chain's CDR3 is CASSRGGRYEQYF. In DNA, the CDR3 is TGTGCCAGCTCCCGGGGGGGCCGGTACGAGCAGTACTTC.

This clonotype has only a few counts. CDR3 loop: CSADGTSGRTEQYF. Here the CDR3 DNA reads TGCAGTGCGGATGGGACTAGCGGGAGAACCGAGCAGTACTTC. The V and J genes are TRBV20-1 and TRBJ2-4; 14 bases line up with TRBD2. The DNA end is a closer match to TRBJ2-7, so the J assignment may be wrong. The CDR3 is 14 residues long. Germline values: CDR1 DFQATT, CDR2 SNEGSKA (reference sequence).

Only one count was recorded for this clonotype. The CDR3 nucleotides are TGTGCCAGCAGCTTAAGTGGGAGCCGGGACAATGAGCAGTTCTTC. It is translated as CASSLSGSRDNEQFF. The V gene is TRBV7-8, the J gene TRBJ2-1; tentatively, D is TRBD2 (5 bases). V shed 2 bases and J shed 5 bases, with 13 bases lying between them. Germline CDR1 and CDR2: SGHVS and FQNEAQ. This CDR3 has 15 amino acids. The variable domain in full, completed from reference TRBV7-8 and TRBJ2-1, reads GAGVSQSPRYKVAKRGQDVALRCDPISGHVSLFWYQQALGQGPEFLTYFQNEAQLDKSGLPSDRFFAERPEGSVSTLKIQRTQQEDSAVYLCASSLSGSRDNEQFFGPGTRLTVL.

This chain connects TRBV24-1 to TRBJ1-2; D not certain. Trimming took 1 base from V and 7 from J, leaving 12 bases between them. The length of the CDR3 is 14 residues. From germline, CDR1 is KGHDR and CDR2 SFDVKD. CDR3 amino acids: CATSDLNQQVGYTF. DNA of the CDR3: TGTGCCACCAGTGATTTAAATCAGCAGGTTGGCTACACCTTC.

The CDR3 DNA reads as TGTGCCAGCAGGAAGAGCGGGGGGGCCGGGGCAGATACGCAGTATTTT. Protein: CASRKSGGAGADTQYF. V and J are TRBV12-3 or TRBV12-4 and TRBJ2-3; 10 bases are a match to TRBD2. Losses at the gene ends were 6 bases for V and 4 bases for J; bases not matched to a gene: 10. The CDR3 totals 16 residues.

This clonotype has just a few counts. The chain is built from TRBV6-1 and TRBJ2-7, with TRBD2 identical over 11 bases. Germline V gene lookup returns CDR1 MNHNS and CDR2 SASEGT. Trimming took 4 bases from V and 7 from J; bases not matched to a gene: 15. CDR3 size: 17 residues. The CDR3 here is CASSVTSGSIMANEQYF. The CDR3 DNA is TGTGCCAGCAGTGTAACTAGCGGGAGTATAATGGCGAATGAGCAGTACTTC.